The rows below give T cell receptor beta chains drawn from one sample of a study of blood T cell repertoires in COVID-19. The repertoire was sequenced with immunoSEQ multiplex PCR; TCRdb's copy has only in-frame clones and lacks some. In the table there are some 110,000 clones, around four fifths of which are singletons. Sequenced input: peripheral blood. The receptors derive from a man aged 65 to 79 with acute or convalescent COVID-19. The CDR3 runs from the conserved cysteine through the conserved F or W. A D gene is named only where the DNA matches it firmly. The size of a clone is reported for some rows only, either as once, few or many, or as a class for expanded clones.

V: TRBV5-1; size: few; D: -; J: TRBJ1-3; DNA: TGCGCCAGCAGCTCCGGACAGACTGGAAACACCATATATTTT; CDR3: CASSSGQTGNTIYF
V: TRBV5-1; size: -; D: TRBD1; J: TRBJ2-3; DNA: TGCGCCAGCAGCTTGGGACAGGGGCCAGATACGCAGTATTTT; CDR3: CASSLGQGPDTQYF
V: TRBV5-6; size: -; D: -; J: TRBJ1-2; DNA: TGTGCCAGCACCGTACAGGGAACCTATGGCTACACCTTC; CDR3: CASTVQGTYGYTF
V: TRBV11-2; size: -; D: -; J: TRBJ2-3; DNA: TGTGCCAGCACCTTGGAGGTGTTTGCGGCTAACACAGATACGCAGTATTTT; CDR3: CASTLEVFAANTDTQYF
V: TRBV6-2/TRBV6-3; size: -; D: -; J: TRBJ2-7; DNA: TGTGCCAGCAGTTTACAGACCTCCAGAGTCTACGAGCAGTACTTC; CDR3: CASSLQTSRVYEQYF
V: TRBV28; size: once; D: -; J: TRBJ1-1; DNA: TGTGCCAGCAGTCCCCTTGAGGCAACGAACACTGAAGCTTTCTTT; CDR3: CASSPLEATNTEAFF
V: TRBV28; size: -; D: -; J: TRBJ1-2; DNA: TGTGCCAGCAGTTTGGCCCAGGACTATGGCTACACCTTC; CDR3: CASSLAQDYGYTF
V: TRBV6-5; size: -; D: TRBD1; J: TRBJ2-5; DNA: TGTGCCAGCATCCCCGGGACAGGGGTAAAGACCCAGTACTTC; CDR3: CASIPGTGVKTQYF
V: TRBV5-1; size: -; D: TRBD1; J: TRBJ1-1; DNA: TGCGCCAGCAGCTCGCAGTCCCGGGACAGTGAAGCTTTCTTT; CDR3: CASSSQSRDSEAFF
V: TRBV6-5; size: -; D: TRBD1; J: TRBJ2-7; DNA: TGTGCCACCCAGCGGACAGGGGGACGCGAGCAGTACTTC; CDR3: CATQRTGGREQYF
V: TRBV7-9; size: -; D: -; J: TRBJ1-1; DNA: TGTGCCAGCAGCCGATCCTCCGGGACAGAAGCTTTCTTT; CDR3: CASSRSSGTEAFF
V: TRBV5-1; size: -; D: -; J: TRBJ1-1; DNA: TGCGCCAGCAGCCAAGGGGAGGCCACTGAAGCTTTCTTT; CDR3: CASSQGEATEAFF
V: TRBV28; size: -; D: -; J: TRBJ1-1; DNA: TGTGCCAGCACTGAGGGAAGGAACACTGAAGCTTTCTTT; CDR3: CASTEGRNTEAFF
V: TRBV2; size: -; D: TRBD1; J: TRBJ1-1; DNA: TGTGCCAGCAGGTGGGACAGGGCGACTTTCTTT; CDR3: CASRWDRATFF
V: TRBV4-1; size: -; D: -; J: TRBJ2-5; DNA: TGCGCCAGCAGCCAAGATCCAGGTCAAGAGACCCAGTACTTC; CDR3: CASSQDPGQETQYF
V: TRBV6-1; size: -; D: TRBD2; J: TRBJ2-7; DNA: TGTGCCAGCAGAGAAGGCGGGAGCCCGCGAGAGCAGTACTTC; CDR3: CASREGGSPREQYF
V: TRBV11-2; size: -; D: -; J: TRBJ1-5; DNA: TGTGCCAGCAGCCCCGGTGGGGCCAATCAGCCCCAGCATTTT; CDR3: CASSPGGANQPQHF